The clone carrying this T cell receptor beta chain was recorded once. Trimming cost V 1 base and J 0 bases, with 22 bases left between them. Germline-derived CDR1 and CDR2 are SGHRS and YFSETQ. This CDR3 region has 19 residues. The data are from a study of blood T cell repertoires in COVID-19. Study in general: Samples came from the United States, Italy and Spain, spanning acute and convalescent COVID-19. Sample material is recorded as cDNA or gDNA derived from T cells, B-cell-depleted T cells, or PBMCs.

In the authors' methods: The authors estimated nucleated cell counts from reference gene primer amplification. TCRdb's table, derived via immunoSEQ multiplex PCR, lists solely in-frame clones and lacks some. The DNA was the basis for D and trimming; V, J and clone size are from that table. The sample contains tens of thousands of clones, more than 80% of which appear only once. The TCR was taken from a man aged 25-40 years with acute or convalescent COVID-19. This rearrangement joins TRBV5-1 to TRBJ1-1; D possibly corresponds to TRBD1 (6 bases). Material: peripheral blood. The CDR3 spells CASSLSLGGPGGMNTEAFF. DNA of the CDR3: TGCGCCAGCAGCTTGTCCCTCGGGGGGCCTGGGGGTATGAACACTGAAGCTTTCTTT.